This T cell receptor beta chain was obtained from a study of shared clonotypes between healthy human individuals. Study details: Each donor's CD8 memory used one plate, CD8 naive two, each CD4 subset three.

Subsets obtained from CD4+ cells comprised CD45RA+ naive and CD45RA-negative memory cells. The CDR3 sequence is 16 residues long. The germline CDR1 and CDR2 sequences are SQVTM and ANQGSEA. Trimming took 4 bases from V and 4 from J; bases not matched to a gene: 8. As to this clone: Its antigen is still unknown.

Study-wide findings and caveats: With a handful of donors compared, 4% to 5% of naive CD4 clonotypes were shared. Memory subsets generally showed smaller estimated richness than naive subsets did.

The repertoire was sequenced with immunoSEQ multiplex PCR; TCRdb's copy has only in-frame clones and lacks some. In the table there are about 1 million clones, more than 65% of which are singletons. This receptor was obtained from a man aged 18 to 29 in good health. This rearrangement joins TRBV29-1 to TRBJ2-1; 12 nucleotides line up with TRBD2. Specimen: memory CD4+ T cells sorted from blood. Indicated subset: CD45RA-negative fraction. CDR3: CSVGRTSGTYYNEQFF. The CDR3 DNA sequence: TGCAGCGTTGGTCGGACTAGCGGGACCTATTACAATGAGCAGTTCTTC.